This is a list of T cell receptor beta chains from one sample in a study of T cells in Graves' hyperthyroidism and ophthalmopathy. TCRdb re-derived calls from the multiplex PCR reads in MiXCR, one entry per CDR3 protein. The top ten clones hold around 20% of a sample with around 400,000 distinct CDR3 sequences, 13% to 15% of them seen once. Input material: blood. All receptors derive from a woman aged 60-75 years with Graves' ophthalmopathy. Each CDR3 is given with its conserved first and last residue. The D gene is left open where the match is weak. Not every row has a clone size; where given, it reads once, few, many or a size class.

D gene	V gene	J gene	clone size	CDR3 protein	CDR3 DNA
NA	TRBV11-2	TRBJ2-3	many	CASRPGWSTDTQYF	TGTGCCAGCCGTCCTGGGTGGAGCACAGATACGCAGTATTTT
TRBD2	TRBV7-6	TRBJ2-1	NA	CASSQGLAFPYNEQFF	TGTGCCAGCAGCCAGGGACTAGCCTTTCCATACAATGAGCAGTTCTTC
TRBD2	TRBV2	TRBJ2-5	few	CASSEWGGQETQYF	TGTGCCAGCAGTGAATGGGGGGGGCAAGAGACCCAGTACTTC
NA	TRBV28	TRBJ2-5	many	CASSLGGVIETQYF	TGTGCCAGCAGTTTGGGGGGCGTTATAGAGACCCAGTACTTC
TRBD2	TRBV29-1	TRBJ2-7	NA	CSVSTSLGYEQYF	TGCAGCGTCTCGACTAGCTTGGGGTACGAGCAGTACTTC
TRBD1	TRBV5-1	TRBJ1-1	many	CASSSPGQGAPNTEAFF	TGCGCCAGCAGCTCACCGGGACAGGGGGCTCCGAACACTGAAGCTTTCTTT
TRBD1	TRBV6-2/TRBV6-3	TRBJ1-2	NA	CASSSQGAGNYGYTF	TGTGCCAGCAGTTCGCAGGGGGCAGGGAACTATGGCTACACCTTC
TRBD1	TRBV3-1	TRBJ2-1	many	CASSPVRGQGDNEQFF	TGTGCCAGCAGCCCCGTGAGAGGACAGGGAGACAATGAGCAGTTCTTC
NA	TRBV6-1	TRBJ2-6	few	CASTPLRGSGANVLTF	TGTGCCAGCACCCCCCTGAGGGGTAGTGGGGCCAACGTCCTGACTTTC
TRBD1	TRBV5-1	TRBJ2-3	few	CASSGGQGTDTQYF	TGCGCCAGCAGCGGGGGACAGGGCACAGATACGCAGTATTTT